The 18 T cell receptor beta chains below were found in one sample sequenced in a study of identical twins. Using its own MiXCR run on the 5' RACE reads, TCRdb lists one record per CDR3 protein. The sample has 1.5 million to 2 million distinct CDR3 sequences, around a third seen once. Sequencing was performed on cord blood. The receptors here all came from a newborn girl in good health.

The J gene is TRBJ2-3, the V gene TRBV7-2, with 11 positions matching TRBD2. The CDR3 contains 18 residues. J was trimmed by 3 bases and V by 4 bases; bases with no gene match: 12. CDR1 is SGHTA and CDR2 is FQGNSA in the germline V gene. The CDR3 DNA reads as TGTGCCAGCAGCTCAAGAGGACTAGCGGGCCTTTTTACAGATACGCAGTATTTT. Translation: CASSSRGLAGLFTDTQYF.

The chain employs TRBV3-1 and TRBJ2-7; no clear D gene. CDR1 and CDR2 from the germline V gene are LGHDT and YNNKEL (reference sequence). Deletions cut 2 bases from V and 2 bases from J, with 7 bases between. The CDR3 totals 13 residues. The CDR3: CASSQRNAYEQYF. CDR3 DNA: TGTGCCAGCAGCCAACGGAACGCCTACGAGCAGTACTTC.

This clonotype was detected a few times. The DNA of the CDR3 is TGTGCCACCCGACTAGCGGGGGGTAGCACAGATACGCAGTATTTT. Its protein product is CATRLAGGSTDTQYF. The rearrangement joins TRBV6-6 to TRBJ2-3; 13 bases align to TRBD2. Germline V CDR1 and CDR2: MNHNY, SVGAGI (reference sequence). The CDR3 consists of 15 residues. After removal of 10 bases from V and 0 bases from J, the junction contained 4 bases not matched to a gene.

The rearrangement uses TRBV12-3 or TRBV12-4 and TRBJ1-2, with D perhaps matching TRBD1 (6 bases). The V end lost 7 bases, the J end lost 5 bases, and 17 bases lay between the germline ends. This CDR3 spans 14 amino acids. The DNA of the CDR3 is TGTGCCAGCAATCCCCTCAGGGGCGAATATGGCTACACCTTC. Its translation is CASNPLRGEYGYTF.

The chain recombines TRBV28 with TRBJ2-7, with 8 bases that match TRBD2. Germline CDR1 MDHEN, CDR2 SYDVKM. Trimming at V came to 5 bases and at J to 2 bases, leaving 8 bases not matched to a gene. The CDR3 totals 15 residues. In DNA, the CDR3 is TGTGCCAGCAGTCCACTATCGGGACTAGCCTACGAGCAGTACTTC. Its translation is CASSPLSGLAYEQYF.

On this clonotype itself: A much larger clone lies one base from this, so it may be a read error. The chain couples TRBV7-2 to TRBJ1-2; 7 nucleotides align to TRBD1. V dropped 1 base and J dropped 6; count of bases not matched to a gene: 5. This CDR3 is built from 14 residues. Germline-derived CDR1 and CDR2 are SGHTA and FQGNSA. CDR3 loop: CASSLDGTANGYTF. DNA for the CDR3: TGTGCCAGCAGCTTAGATGGGACAGCCAATGGCTACACCTTC.

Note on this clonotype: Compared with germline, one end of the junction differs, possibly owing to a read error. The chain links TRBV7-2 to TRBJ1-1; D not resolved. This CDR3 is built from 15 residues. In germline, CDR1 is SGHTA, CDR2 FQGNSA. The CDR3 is CASSLSRSGLTEAFF. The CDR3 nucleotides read TGTGCCAGCAGCCTATCCCGGAGTGGTCTGACTGAGGCTTTCTTT.

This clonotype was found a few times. The CDR3 coding sequence is TGTGCCAGCAGTAAGACTAGCGGGAGAGGGGCCTCCTACAATGAGCAGTTCTTC. Its protein is CASSKTSGRGASYNEQFF. The V call is TRBV25-1, the J call TRBJ2-1; 12 positions match TRBD2. Germline V CDR1 and CDR2: MGHDK, SYGVNS. CDR3 length equals 18 residues. The junction had 8 bases not matched to a gene; V was cut back by 5 bases and J by 0 bases.

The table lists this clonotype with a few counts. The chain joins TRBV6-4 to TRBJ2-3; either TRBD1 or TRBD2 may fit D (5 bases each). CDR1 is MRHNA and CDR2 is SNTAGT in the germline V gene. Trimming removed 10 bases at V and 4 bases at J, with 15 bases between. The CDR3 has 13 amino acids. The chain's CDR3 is CATRGTLADTQYF. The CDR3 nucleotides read TGTGCCACCCGTGGGACCCTCGCAGATACGCAGTATTTT.

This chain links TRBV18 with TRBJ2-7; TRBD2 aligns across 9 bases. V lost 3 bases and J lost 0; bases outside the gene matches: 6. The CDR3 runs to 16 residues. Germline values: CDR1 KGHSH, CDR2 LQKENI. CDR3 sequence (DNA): TGTGCCAGCTCACCGACTAGCGGACCCCTCTCCTACGAGCAGTACTTC. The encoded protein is CASSPTSGPLSYEQYF.

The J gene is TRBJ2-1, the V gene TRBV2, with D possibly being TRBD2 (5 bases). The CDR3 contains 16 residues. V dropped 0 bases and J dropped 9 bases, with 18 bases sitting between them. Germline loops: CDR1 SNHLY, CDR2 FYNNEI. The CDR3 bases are TGTGCCAGCAGTGAAGCGCTAACTACGAAAGAGGGTGAGCAGTTCTTC. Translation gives CASSEALTTKEGEQFF.

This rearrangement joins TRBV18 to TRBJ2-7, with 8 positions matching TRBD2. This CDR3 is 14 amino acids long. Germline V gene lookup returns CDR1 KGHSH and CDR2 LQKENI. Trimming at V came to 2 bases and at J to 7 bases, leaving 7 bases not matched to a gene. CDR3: CASSPSAGGGEQYF. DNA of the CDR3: TGTGCCAGCTCACCATCGGCGGGGGGTGGGGAGCAGTACTTC.

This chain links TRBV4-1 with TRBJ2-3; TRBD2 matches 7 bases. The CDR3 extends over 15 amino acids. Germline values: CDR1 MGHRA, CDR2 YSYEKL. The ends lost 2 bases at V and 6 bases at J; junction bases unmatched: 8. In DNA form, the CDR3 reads TGCGCCAGCAGCCAAATGACTAGCCTAGGGGATACGCAGTATTTT. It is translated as CASSQMTSLGDTQYF.

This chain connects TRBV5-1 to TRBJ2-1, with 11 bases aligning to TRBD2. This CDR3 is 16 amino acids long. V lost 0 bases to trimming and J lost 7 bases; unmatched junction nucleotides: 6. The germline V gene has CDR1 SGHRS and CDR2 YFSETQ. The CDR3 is CASSLVPSGRMNEQFF. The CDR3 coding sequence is TGCGCCAGCAGCTTGGTGCCTAGCGGGAGGATGAATGAGCAGTTCTTC.

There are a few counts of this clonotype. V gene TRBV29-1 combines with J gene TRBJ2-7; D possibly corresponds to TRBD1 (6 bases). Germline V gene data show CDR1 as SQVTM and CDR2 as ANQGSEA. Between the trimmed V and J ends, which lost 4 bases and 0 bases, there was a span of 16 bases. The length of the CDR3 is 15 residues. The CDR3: CSVVSDSQSSYEQYF. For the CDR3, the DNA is TGCAGCGTTGTGTCGGACAGCCAGAGCTCCTACGAGCAGTACTTC.

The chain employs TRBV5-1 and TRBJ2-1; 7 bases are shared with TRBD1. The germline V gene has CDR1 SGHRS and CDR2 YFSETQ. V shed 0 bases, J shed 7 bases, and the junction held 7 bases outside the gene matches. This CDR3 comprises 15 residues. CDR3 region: CASSLGPTGSNEQFF. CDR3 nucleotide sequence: TGCGCCAGCAGCTTGGGCCCGACAGGGTCGAATGAGCAGTTCTTC.

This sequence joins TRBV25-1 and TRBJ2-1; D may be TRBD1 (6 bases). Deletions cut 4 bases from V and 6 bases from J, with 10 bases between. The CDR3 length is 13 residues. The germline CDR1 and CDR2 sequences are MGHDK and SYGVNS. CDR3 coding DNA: TGTGCCAGCAGTGCCGGACAGATCAATGAGCAGTTCTTC. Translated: CASSAGQINEQFF.

CDR3 bases: TGTGCCATCAGTCGGGACAGGGGGAACACTGAAGCTTTCTTT. It yields the protein CAISRDRGNTEAFF. This chain uses TRBV10-3 with TRBJ1-1, with 10 positions matching TRBD1. Germline values: CDR1 ENHRY, CDR2 SYGVKD. CDR3 size: 14 residues. Trimming cost V 5 bases and J 1 base; bases outside gene matches: 1.